The 18 T cell receptor beta chains reported below all come from one sample, sequenced in a study of T cell responses to AZD1222 COVID-19 vaccine. Only in-frame clones appear in the TCRdb table, and some are missing; sequencing was by immunoSEQ multiplex PCR. This sample carries more than 85,000 clones, roughly 86% of them seen once, and the ten largest clones take roughly 4.5%. This sample comprised peripheral blood, obtained 28 days after the second AZD1222 dose. These receptors were collected from an adult who received the AZD1222 COVID-19 vaccine.

This clone has just a few counts. The rearrangement joins TRBV6-5 to TRBJ2-3; D may correspond to TRBD1 or TRBD2 (5 bases each). The germline V gene encodes CDR1 MNHEY and CDR2 SVGAGI. V was pared by 4 bases and J by 3 bases, with 8 bases between. This CDR3 is 13 amino acids long. The CDR3: CASSLRGTDTQYF. The CDR3 nucleotides read TGTGCCAGCAGTTTGAGGGGAACAGATACGCAGTATTTT.

V gene TRBV30 combines with J gene TRBJ1-1; no firm D call. The CDR3 is 12 residues long. Germline loops: CDR1 GTSNPN, CDR2 SVGIG (reference sequence). The V end lost 4 bases, the J end lost 10 bases, and 16 bases lay between the germline ends. The CDR3 DNA is TGTGCCTGGACTTTACAAAGGGAATCAGCTTTCTTT. Amino acids: CAWTLQRESAFF. The full variable domain, with the rest looked up from reference TRBV30 and TRBJ1-1, is SQTIHQWPATLVQPVGSPLSLECTVEGTSNPNLYWYRQAAGRGLQLLFYSVGIGQISSEVPQNLSASRPQDRQFILSSKKLLLSDSGFYLCAWTLQRESAFFGQGTRLTVV.

The chain combines TRBV19 with TRBJ2-1; 9 bases line up with TRBD2. CDR3 length equals 17 residues. J lost 4 bases, V lost 5 bases, and 12 bases had no gene match. Looked up from germline, CDR1 is LNHDA and CDR2 is SQIVND (reference sequence). The CDR3 DNA sequence: TGTGCCAGTAGTCCGCGAGTAGCGGGAGTAAGTTACAATGAGCAGTTCTTC. Amino acids: CASSPRVAGVSYNEQFF.

This chain uses TRBV11-3 with TRBJ2-1; TRBD1 matches at 8 bases. J was trimmed by 11 bases and V by 4 bases; bases with no gene match: 4. Germline loops: CDR1 SGHNT, CDR2 YENEEA. The CDR3 contains 12 residues. CDR3 in DNA: TGTGCCAGCAGCTCAGGGACAGGTCAGCAGTTCTTC. Amino acid sequence: CASSSGTGQQFF.

The rearrangement uses TRBV2 and TRBJ2-5, with D possibly called TRBD1 or TRBD2 (5 bases each). V lost 4 bases and J lost 4, with 25 bases in between. CDR3 length equals 18 residues. Per germline, CDR1 SNHLY and CDR2 FYNNEI. The CDR3 sequence: CASSGGKAWGSTGETQYF. The CDR3 DNA sequence: TGTGCCAGCAGTGGGGGTAAGGCCTGGGGGAGTACTGGAGAGACCCAGTACTTC. The entire variable domain, with the rest obtained from reference TRBV2 and TRBJ2-5, is as follows: EPEVTQTPSHQVTQMGQEVILRCVPISNHLYFYWYRQILGQKVEFLVSFYNNEISEKSEIFDDQFSVERPDGSNFTLKIRSTKLEDSAMYFCASSGGKAWGSTGETQYFGPGTRLLVL.

This clone has a single count. The chain combines TRBV6-5 with TRBJ2-7; D not resolved. V shed 5 bases and J shed 2 bases, with 10 bases lying between them. Germline V lookup: CDR1 MNHEY, CDR2 SVGAGI. CDR3 length: 13 amino acids. Written as DNA, the CDR3 is TGTGCCAGCAGTCCGGCGGCCCCCTACGAGCAGTACTTC. It encodes CASSPAAPYEQYF.

The rearrangement joins TRBV29-1 to TRBJ1-5, with D tentatively TRBD1 (5 bases). The V and J ends lost 4 bases and 4 bases respectively, with 11 bases between them. CDR1 is SQVTM, CDR2 ANQGSEA, per germline. The CDR3 is 13 amino acids. CDR3 sequence: CSVGRDENQPQHF. The DNA for the CDR3 is TGCAGCGTTGGGAGGGACGAAAATCAGCCCCAGCATTTT. Full variable domain (outside the CDR3, taken from reference TRBV29-1 and TRBJ1-5): SAVISQKPSRDICQRGTSLTIQCQVDSQVTMMFWYRQQPGQSLTLIATANQGSEATYESGFVIDKFPISRPNLTFSTLTVSNMSPEDSSIYLCSVGRDENQPQHFGDGTRLSIL.

The chain combines TRBV24-1 with TRBJ1-5; no clear D gene. Germline V gives CDR1 KGHDR, CDR2 SFDVKD. The V end lost 3 bases, the J end lost 4 bases, and 6 bases lay between the germline ends. CDR3 length: 13 residues. Here the CDR3 reads CATSDDGNQPQHF. In DNA, the CDR3 is TGTGCCACCAGTGATGACGGGAATCAGCCCCAGCATTTT.

The V and J genes are TRBV7-2 and TRBJ1-6; possible D gene TRBD1, 6 bases. Germline V CDR1 and CDR2: SGHTA, FQGNSA. Between the trimmed V and J ends, which lost 3 bases and 9 bases, there was a span of 18 bases. CDR3 length: 16 residues. The CDR3 sequence: CASSFEPRGIGSPLHF. Here the CDR3 DNA reads TGTGCCAGCAGCTTTGAGCCCAGGGGAATTGGTTCACCCCTCCACTTT. The full variable domain, completed using reference TRBV7-2 and TRBJ1-6, is GAGVSQSPSNKVTEKGKDVELRCDPISGHTALYWYRQSLGQGLEFLIYFQGNSAPDKSGLPSDRFSAERTGGSVSTLTIQRTQQEDSAVYLCASSFEPRGIGSPLHFGNGTRLTVT.

The chain has TRBV27 and TRBJ2-7; D is perhaps TRBD2 (5 bases). The ends were cut back, 4 bases at V and 3 bases at J, with 13 bases in the middle. CDR1 MNHEY and CDR2 SMNVEV come from the germline V gene (reference sequence). The CDR3 length is 14 residues. CDR3 amino acids: CASSSASSRYEQYF. CDR3 sequence (DNA): TGTGCCAGCAGTTCAGCTAGCAGTCGCTACGAGCAGTACTTC.

The chain has TRBV7-2 and TRBJ2-6; TRBD2 might be the D (6 bases). The CDR3 is made up of 11 amino acids. The V gene's germline CDR1 is SGHTA and CDR2 FQGNSA. Trimming removed 5 bases from V and 12 bases from J, with 8 bases in between. This chain's CDR3 is CASSREPVLTF. For the CDR3, the DNA is TGTGCCAGCAGCCGGGAGCCCGTCCTGACTTTC.

The chain couples TRBV4-2 to TRBJ2-1, with 7 bases matching TRBD2. The germline V gene has CDR1 LGHNA and CDR2 YNFKEQ. The J segment lost 9 bases and the V segment lost 5 bases, leaving 4 bases of the junction unmatched. The CDR3 has 12 amino acids. The chain's CDR3 is CASSYGGSEQFF. The CDR3 nucleotides read TGTGCCAGCAGCTACGGGGGGAGTGAGCAGTTCTTC.

The CDR3 region has the DNA TGCGCCAGCAGCTTGGGTTTTTCAGGGACTCACGAGCAGTACTTC. Its translation is CASSLGFSGTHEQYF. The gene calls are TRBV5-1 and TRBJ2-7, with D possibly TRBD2 on 6 matching bases. The CDR3 spans 15 residues. Trimming cost V 0 bases and J 5 bases, with 15 bases left between them. Germline lookup yields CDR1 SGHRS and CDR2 YFSETQ.

This clone was recorded once. The chain recombines TRBV29-1 with TRBJ2-7, with D possibly matching TRBD1 (5 bases). Trimming removed 2 bases at V and 0 bases at J, with 11 bases between. Germline V CDR1 and CDR2: SQVTM, ANQGSEA. The CDR3 loop spans 14 amino acids. CDR3 bases: TGCAGCGTTGAATCCCAGGGAAGCTCCTACGAGCAGTACTTC. Translation: CSVESQGSSYEQYF.

The CDR3 here is CATSRERGGSGETQYF. The CDR3 DNA reads TGTGCCACCAGCAGGGAACGAGGGGGGTCAGGGGAGACCCAGTACTTC. The rearrangement links TRBV15 to TRBJ2-5; perhaps D is TRBD1 or TRBD2 (6 bases each). Germline CDR1 is LNHNV and CDR2 is YYDKDF (reference sequence). Deletions cut 3 bases from V and 5 bases from J, with 19 bases between. The CDR3 has 16 residues.

This clone was detected ten times or more. The chain joins TRBV7-2 to TRBJ1-3, with D possibly being TRBD1 (5 bases). Per the germline V gene, CDR1 is SGHTA and CDR2 is FQGNSA. The CDR3 runs to 16 residues. The V gene lost 6 bases and the J gene lost 0 bases, with 15 bases spanning the gap. In DNA form, the CDR3 reads TGTGCCAGCAGACTTGGGGGTTTGGGCTCTGGAAACACCATATATTTT. It translates to CASRLGGLGSGNTIYF.

This chain joins TRBV15 and TRBJ1-4; TRBD1 is a possible D gene (6 bases). V was trimmed by 2 bases and J by 7 bases, leaving 14 bases between them. Germline CDR1 and CDR2: LNHNV and YYDKDF (reference sequence). The CDR3 totals 15 residues. CDR3 bases: TGTGCCACCAGCAGACTGGGGGCGAGTGGTGAAAAACTGTTTTTT. It is translated as CATSRLGASGEKLFF.

This clone was recorded once. CDR3 nucleotides: TGTGCCAGCAGCCAAGATAGCCTCAGTAGCGGGGCCTACAATGAGCAGTTCTTC. Encoded protein: CASSQDSLSSGAYNEQFF. The chain joins TRBV3-1 (or the pseudogene TRBV3-2) to TRBJ2-1; 8 positions match TRBD2. The trim removed 0 bases at V and 2 bases at J, leaving 9 bases unmatched. From germline, CDR1 is LGHDT and CDR2 YNNKEL (reference sequence). The CDR3 is 18 amino acids.